Sequencing of this TCR beta chain was carried out in a study of OX40 agonist ivuxolimab in advanced cancers. Looking at the study overall: Head and neck, renal cell, melanoma or hepatocellular carcinoma were the cancers that dose-escalation patients had.

Data came from immunoSEQ multiplex PCR; TCRdb stores just in-frame clones and leaves some out. The sample includes around 67,000 clones, roughly nine tenths of them seen just once. This clone was seen at least ten times. Its antigen is unknown. Other nucleotide sequences from this sample produce the same CDR3. The study, taken as a whole, reports: The study found that CD8+ T cells averaged more expanded clones than CD4+. Antigen targets of the expanded peripheral T cells went undetermined. Among the lowest peripheral clonal expansion occurred in 0.1-3.0 mg/kg partial responders.

Source: CD4+ or CD8+ T cells sorted from blood, taken in a trial of the OX40 agonist ivuxolimab. The sequence was obtained from an adult with an advanced solid tumor such as melanoma, head and neck, liver or kidney cancer.

CDR3 in amino acids: CAARPFRGSGYTF. CDR3 DNA sequence: TGTGCTGCACGTCCTTTCAGGGGAAGTGGCTACACCTTC. This chain uses TRBV6-5 with TRBJ1-2, with TRBD1 as a possible D gene (6 bases). The CDR3 has 13 residues. CDR1 and CDR2 from the germline V gene are MNHEY and SVGAGI.